Shown below are 22 T cell receptor beta chains from a single sample sequenced in a study of shared clonotypes between healthy human individuals. Clones were read by immunoSEQ multiplex PCR, and TCRdb kept only the in-frame ones, dropping some. The table records around 440,000 clones, approximately 77% of them present only once. Sequencing was carried out using PBMCs. The receptors derive from a woman in her forties in good health. Some clones in this sample may be carry-over from other donors' samples.

The chain is built from TRBV19 and TRBJ2-7, with D unclear. V shed 3 bases and J shed 2 bases, with 14 bases lying between them. Germline CDR1 LNHDA, CDR2 SQIVND (reference sequence). There are 15 residues in the CDR3. The chain's CDR3 is CASSIAGPRPYEQYF. In DNA, the CDR3 is TGTGCCAGTAGTATCGCAGGTCCCCGTCCCTACGAGCAGTACTTC.

This clone showed up just once. The rearrangement joins TRBV11-2 to TRBJ2-3, with unresolved D. CDR3 length: 16 residues. V lost 5 bases and J lost 1, with 16 bases in between. Germline loops: CDR1 SGHAT, CDR2 FQNNGV. CDR3 nucleotides: TGTGCCAGCAGCCCCCGCCAAGGGTCTGGCACAGATACGCAGTATTTT. Encoded protein: CASSPRQGSGTDTQYF.

This clone has just a few counts. This chain uses TRBV7-3 with TRBJ1-2, with D maybe TRBD1 (6 bases). The V end was cut by 2 bases, the J end by 7 bases, with 14 bases between. Germline lookup yields CDR1 SGHTA and CDR2 FQGTGA. This CDR3 comprises 14 residues. CDR3 coding DNA: TGTGCCAGCAGCTTAGACAGGTCCGCTAGTGGCTACACCTTC. Translated, it gives CASSLDRSASGYTF.

Remarks on this clone: This likely stems from a read error, as it lies one base from a far larger clone. Other DNA sequences within the sample encode an identical CDR3. V gene TRBV29-1 combines with J gene TRBJ1-1; tentatively, D is TRBD1 (6 bases). The CDR3 sequence is 17 residues long. Germline CDR1 reads SQVTM; CDR2 reads ANQGSEA. V was clipped by 3 bases and J by 4 bases, with 24 bases between them. Here the CDR3 reads CSVEDPNGRGMGTEAFF. Written as DNA, the CDR3 is TGCAGCGTTGAGGATCCCAACGGGAGGGGGATGGGCACTGAAGCTTTCTTT.

The V gene is TRBV7-2, the J gene TRBJ1-5; TRBD1 aligns across 9 bases. This CDR3 spans 19 amino acids. V lost 1 base and J lost 1; bases outside the gene matches: 11. Germline assignment: CDR1 SGHTA and CDR2 FQGNSA. CDR3 in DNA: TGTGCCAGCAGCTTAGGGACGACAGGGGGGTCGCGGAGCAATCAGCCCCAGCATTTT. Amino acid sequence: CASSLGTTGGSRSNQPQHF.

The chain carries TRBV9 and TRBJ1-1, with D unclear. The V and J ends lost 4 bases and 1 base respectively, with 8 bases between them. CDR1 is SGDLS, CDR2 YYNGEE, per germline. The CDR3 contains 13 residues. The DNA of the CDR3 is TGTGCCAGCAGCAGGGAGAGGAACACTGAAGCTTTCTTT. Its translation: CASSRERNTEAFF. The full variable domain, rest sourced from reference TRBV9 and TRBJ1-1, is DSGVTQTPKHLITATGQRVTLRCSPRSGDLSVYWYQQSLDQGLQFLIQYYNGEERAKGNILERFSAQQFPDLHSELNLSSLELGDSALYFCASSRERNTEAFFGQGTRLTVV.

V and J are TRBV7-8 and TRBJ1-2, with D unresolved. This CDR3 has 14 amino acids. CDR1 and CDR2 (germline): SGHVS, FQNEAQ. The germline V and J ends were trimmed by 2 bases and 4 bases, with 11 bases remaining between them. The CDR3 sequence is CASSLMASSYGYTF. CDR3 DNA sequence: TGTGCCAGCAGCTTAATGGCTTCCTCCTATGGCTACACCTTC.

The genes are TRBV7-2 and TRBJ2-5; possibly TRBD1 for D (5 bases). CDR3 length: 16 residues. From germline, CDR1 is SGHTA and CDR2 FQGNSA. Between the trimmed V and J ends, which lost 4 bases and 5 bases, there was a span of 20 bases. Written as DNA, the CDR3 is TGTGCCAGCAGCTCGCCTCCAGGGTTTCGTGAGGAGACCCAGTACTTC. Translating gives CASSSPPGFREETQYF.

The chain employs TRBV19 and TRBJ1-2; a possible D gene is TRBD1 (5 bases). CDR1 is LNHDA, CDR2 SQIVND, per germline (reference sequence). The CDR3 has 16 residues. V shed 7 bases and J shed 4 bases, with 22 bases lying between them. In nucleotides, the CDR3 is TGTGCCAGTACTAATGGGGCAGCAGACAAGGGCTATGGCTACACCTTC. Protein product: CASTNGAADKGYGYTF.

The V gene is TRBV28, the J gene TRBJ1-2; no definite D call. CDR1 and CDR2 (germline): MDHEN, SYDVKM. The CDR3 extends over 13 amino acids. Trimming took off 2 bases at V and 2 bases at J, with 6 bases between the two ends. The CDR3 here is CASSLETNYGYTF. The CDR3 DNA reads as TGTGCCAGCAGTTTAGAGACCAACTATGGCTACACCTTC.

The chain links TRBV7-8 to TRBJ1-5; possibly TRBD1 for D (6 bases). Germline V gives CDR1 SGHVS, CDR2 FQNEAQ. The V end lost 5 bases, the J end lost 1 base, and 15 bases lay between the germline ends. This CDR3 has 16 amino acids. The CDR3 protein is CASSQDPGASNQPQHF. The CDR3, as DNA: TGTGCCAGCAGCCAAGACCCAGGGGCCAGCAATCAGCCCCAGCATTTT.

This sequence joins TRBV19 and TRBJ2-1; 9 nucleotides agree with TRBD2. The germline V gene has CDR1 LNHDA and CDR2 SQIVND (reference sequence). V lost 6 bases, J lost 3 bases, and 6 bases stayed unmatched. This CDR3 has 15 residues. The CDR3 loop reads CASSMIAGDYNEQFF. The CDR3 bases are TGTGCCAGTAGCATGATAGCGGGAGACTACAATGAGCAGTTCTTC. The whole variable domain, remainder taken from reference TRBV19 and TRBJ2-1, is DGGITQSPKYLFRKEGQNVTLSCEQNLNHDAMYWYRQDPGQGLRLIYYSQIVNDFQKGDIAEGYSVSREKKESFPLTVTSAQKNPTAFYLCASSMIAGDYNEQFFGPGTRLTVL.

The chain is built from TRBV10-3 and TRBJ2-1; TRBD1 aligns across 8 bases. The CDR3 contains 12 residues. Germline loops: CDR1 ENHRY, CDR2 SYGVKD. J gave up 8 bases and V 10 bases, and 7 bases lay outside the gene matches. In nucleotides, the CDR3 is TGTGCCACCGGACAGGGAGTACATGAGCAGTTCTTC. Translation gives CATGQGVHEQFF.

The chain uses TRBV29-1 and TRBJ2-1; D gene uncertain. V gave up 4 bases and J gave up 1 base, with 8 bases separating them. Germline V gives CDR1 SQVTM, CDR2 ANQGSEA. The CDR3 covers 13 residues. DNA of the CDR3: TGCAGCGTTGGTTCGGGTTCCTACAATGAGCAGTTCTTC. It encodes CSVGSGSYNEQFF.

This CDR3 reads CASSLLQGAGIGTQYF. The DNA of the CDR3 is TGTGCCAGCTCACTCCTACAGGGGGCTGGGATCGGTACGCAGTATTTT. This sequence joins TRBV18 and TRBJ2-3; TRBD1 agrees at 9 bases. Germline CDR1 is KGHSH and CDR2 is LQKENI. The trim removed 4 bases at V and 8 bases at J, leaving 13 bases unmatched. CDR3 size: 16 residues.

The J gene is TRBJ2-7, the V gene TRBV6-4; unclear D gene. CDR3 length equals 15 residues. Germline values: CDR1 MRHNA, CDR2 SNTAGT. Trimming stripped 8 bases from V and 3 bases from J, with 20 bases between. CDR3 protein: CASEAFEAWDYEQYF. In DNA, the CDR3 is TGTGCCAGCGAAGCCTTCGAGGCTTGGGACTACGAGCAGTACTTC.

The genes are TRBV9 and TRBJ1-4, with D maybe TRBD1 (5 bases). Trimming took 2 bases from V and 0 from J, leaving 17 bases between them. The CDR3 length is 18 residues. CDR1 is SGDLS, CDR2 YYNGEE, per germline. CDR3: CASSVGVQGRATNEKLFF. CDR3 DNA: TGTGCCAGCAGCGTCGGGGTGCAGGGAAGGGCAACTAATGAAAAACTGTTTTTT.

This clone was observed a few times. A read error may be the cause here, since a much bigger clone is one base away. The identical CDR3 is also encoded by other nucleotide sequences in the sample. The chain has TRBV28 and TRBJ1-3; maybe TRBD1 (6 bases). The length of the CDR3 is 15 residues. CDR1 is MDHEN, CDR2 SYDVKM, per germline. CDR3 residues: CASSRDTRSGNTIYF. The CDR3 bases are TGTGCCAGCAGCCGGGACACCCGCTCTGGAAACACCATATACTTT.

The V gene is TRBV27, the J gene TRBJ2-7; TRBD2 matches at 9 bases. Trimming took 7 bases from V and 5 from J; bases not matched to a gene: 12. From germline, CDR1 is MNHEY and CDR2 SMNVEV (reference sequence). The CDR3 covers 15 residues. CDR3 in amino acids: CASTAGGRAKDEQYF. The DNA for the CDR3 is TGTGCCAGCACAGCGGGCGGGAGGGCCAAAGACGAGCAGTACTTC.

This rearrangement joins TRBV5-1 to TRBJ2-3, with 7 bases that match TRBD1. With V trimmed by 1 base and J by 0 bases, 8 bases remained unmatched. The CDR3 consists of 17 residues. Germline values: CDR1 SGHRS, CDR2 YFSETQ. The DNA of the CDR3 is TGCGCCAGCAGCTTGAGAGGGCAGGGGGTTAGCACAGATACGCAGTATTTT. Translated: CASSLRGQGVSTDTQYF.

V gene TRBV2 combines with J gene TRBJ2-4, with D uncertain. V lost 8 bases and J 0 bases, leaving 8 bases between the germline ends. Germline V gene data show CDR1 as SNHLY and CDR2 as FYNNEI. This CDR3 has 13 amino acids. The CDR3 loop is CASSSRAKNIQYF. The CDR3 region has the DNA TGTGCCAGCTCGTCGCGAGCCAAAAACATTCAGTACTTC.

This clone was counted only a few times. V usage is TRBV7-9 and J usage is TRBJ1-2, with D possibly TRBD1 on 6 matching bases. This CDR3 contains 12 residues. The V and J ends lost 5 bases and 4 bases respectively, with 8 bases between them. The germline V gene encodes CDR1 SEHNR and CDR2 FQNEAQ (reference sequence). CDR3 loop: CASSHRVYGYTF. DNA for the CDR3: TGTGCCAGCAGCCACAGGGTCTATGGCTACACCTTC.